These T cell receptor beta chains were read from a single sample in a study of blood T cells in healthy people across ages. TCRdb recomputed calls from the 5' RACE reads with MiXCR, one row per CDR3 protein. Here the sample spans some 1,500,000 distinct CDR3 sequences, approximately 43% being singletons. The sample comprised blood. These receptors were obtained from a woman under 30 in good health. Both conserved end residues are part of each CDR3. D genes are given only for firm matches. The size entry is marked missing in some rows and otherwise reads once, few, many or a size class.

D gene,clone size,V gene,J gene,CDR3 DNA,CDR3 protein
NA,many,TRBV6-2/TRBV6-3,TRBJ2-7,TGTGCCAGCAGTTATGGCAGGACCTACGAGCAGTACTTC,CASSYGRTYEQYF
NA,once,TRBV7-2,TRBJ1-2,TGTGCCAGCAGCTTAGGTGCAGGGTCAAACGCTGGTGGCTACACCTTC,CASSLGAGSNAGGYTF
NA,NA,TRBV28,TRBJ1-1,TGTGCCAGCAGTCTCCCCTCTAGGTCTCCACGGGCTTTCTTT,CASSLPSRSPRAFF
TRBD2,NA,TRBV11-1,TRBJ2-5,TGTGCCAGCAGCTTTGGGACTAGCTGGGAGACCCAGTACTTC,CASSFGTSWETQYF
NA,few,TRBV27,TRBJ2-7,TGTGCCAGCAGTTTAGGACTGGGAGTGTTTCACGAGCAGTACTTC,CASSLGLGVFHEQYF
NA,few,TRBV4-2,TRBJ2-3,TGTGCCAGCAGCCGCCAGGCGGGTAGCACAGATACGCAGTATTTT,CASSRQAGSTDTQYF
NA,NA,TRBV9,TRBJ2-5,TGTGCCAGCAGTGCCAGTACGGATGAGCAGTACTTC,CASSASTDEQYF
NA,few,TRBV10-3,TRBJ2-1,TGTGCCATCAGTGAAGAGGGTTACAATGAGCAGTTCTTC,CAISEEGYNEQFF
TRBD1,NA,TRBV27,TRBJ2-7,TGTGCCAGCAGTTGGGGGACAGGGGGCTCCTACGAGCAGTACTTC,CASSWGTGGSYEQYF
NA,few,TRBV29-1,TRBJ2-3,TGCAGCGTAGCCACCGGGAACCCAGATACGCAGTATTTT,CSVATGNPDTQYF
TRBD2,NA,TRBV6-6,TRBJ2-2,TGTGCCAGCAGTTACGCGGGGGTAAACACCGGGGAGCTGTTTTTT,CASSYAGVNTGELFF
NA,NA,TRBV12-3/TRBV12-4,TRBJ2-3,TGTGCCAGCAGTGACAGAGTCGCTAGCACAGATACGCAGTATTTT,CASSDRVASTDTQYF
NA,NA,TRBV27,TRBJ1-6,TGTGCCAGCACCCCGGGACGGACTTACCCCATTAATTCACCCCTCCACTTT,CASTPGRTYPINSPLHF
TRBD2,NA,TRBV29-1,TRBJ2-5,TGCAGCGTTACGGGACTAGCGGGTCGCTCCTACAATGAGCAGTACTTC,CSVTGLAGRSYNEQYF
NA,few,TRBV4-3,TRBJ2-6,TGCGCCAGCAGCCAATCTGGGGCCAACGTCCTGACTTTC,CASSQSGANVLTF
NA,few,TRBV12-5,TRBJ2-3,TGTGCTAGTGGTTTGCACACGGGAGTTGGTACAGATACGCAGTATTTT,CASGLHTGVGTDTQYF
NA,many,TRBV4-3,TRBJ2-3,TGCGCCAGCAGCCTGAAATCGGGTGGGCAGTATTTT,CASSLKSGGQYF
TRBD2,NA,TRBV9,TRBJ2-3,TGTGCCAGCAGCGTAGAAGGTAGCGGGGCGAGCACAGATACGCAGTATTTT,CASSVEGSGASTDTQYF
NA,NA,TRBV6-1,TRBJ1-5,TGTGCCAGCAGTGGGCCATTACAGGGAATCCGCAATCAGCCCCAGCATTTT,CASSGPLQGIRNQPQHF
NA,few,TRBV7-9,TRBJ1-2,TGTGCCAGCAGCTTAGCGCCAGAATATGGCTACACCTTC,CASSLAPEYGYTF
TRBD2,NA,TRBV3-1,TRBJ2-1,TGTGCCAGCAGCCAAGATATTGGTAAGAGCGGGAGGTTTTCCTACAATGAGCAGTTCTTC,CASSQDIGKSGRFSYNEQFF
NA,NA,TRBV5-6,TRBJ2-1,TGTGCCAGCACCCGGGATTTAGCCTACAATGAGCAGTTCTTC,CASTRDLAYNEQFF
NA,NA,TRBV9,TRBJ1-6,TGTGCCAGCAGCGGTTGGACACATAATTCACCCCTCCACTTT,CASSGWTHNSPLHF
NA,NA,TRBV6-5,TRBJ2-1,TGTGCCTGCAGTTACTCGACAGGCAATGAGCAGTTCTTC,CACSYSTGNEQFF
NA,NA,TRBV20-1,TRBJ2-5,TGCAGTGCTAGAGCATATCGTACTAGGGAGCAAGAGACCCAGTACTTC,CSARAYRTREQETQYF
NA,few,TRBV20-1,TRBJ2-7,TGCAGTGCTAGGCCTCCCCTCGGAGGTTACGAGCAGTACTTC,CSARPPLGGYEQYF
NA,NA,TRBV29-1,TRBJ2-1,TGCAGCGCTAAAAGGACAGTGGGCGGTGAGCAGTTCTTC,CSAKRTVGGEQFF
NA,few,TRBV11-2,TRBJ1-1,TGTGCCAGCAGCTCAACGACATTGAACACTGAAGCTTTCTTT,CASSSTTLNTEAFF
TRBD1,NA,TRBV6-5,TRBJ2-7,TGTGCCAGCAGAGTGACAGGGTCAACCTACGAGCAGTACTTC,CASRVTGSTYEQYF
TRBD1,NA,TRBV7-6,TRBJ2-2,TGTGCCAGCAGCTTCCGGGACAGGGGAAGGTCCGGGGAGCTGTTTTTT,CASSFRDRGRSGELFF
NA,few,TRBV6-2/TRBV6-3,TRBJ2-5,TGTGCCAGCAGTTACTCTTGGAAGACCCAGTACTTC,CASSYSWKTQYF
NA,NA,TRBV7-3,TRBJ2-1,TGTGCCAGCAGCCAAGTGAGGACAACAGGCAATGAGCAGTTCTTC,CASSQVRTTGNEQFF
NA,few,TRBV6-5,TRBJ2-1,TGTGCCAGCAGTTACAGGGGTGGCGATGAGCAGTTCTTC,CASSYRGGDEQFF
NA,few,TRBV5-1,TRBJ2-1,TGCGCCAGCAGCTTGGCGGCAGGAGTAGGCAATGTGCAGTTCTTC,CASSLAAGVGNVQFF
NA,few,TRBV20-1,TRBJ2-1,TGCAGTGCTAGTCTCCCCGGGAGTGGGGGGACCGACAATGAGCAGTTCTTC,CSASLPGSGGTDNEQFF
TRBD2,NA,TRBV7-9,TRBJ2-1,TGTGCCTGCAGCCGCCGGCGGGAGGCCTACAATGAGCAGTTCTTC,CACSRRREAYNEQFF
NA,NA,TRBV20-1,TRBJ2-3,TGCAGTGCCCCCGTACGGCCCACAGATACGCAGTATTTT,CSAPVRPTDTQYF
NA,NA,TRBV4-2,TRBJ2-5,TGTGCCAGCAGCCAAGTGGGGACAAATAACCAAGAGGCCCAGTACTTC,CASSQVGTNNQEAQYF
TRBD1,NA,TRBV4-3,TRBJ1-1,TGCGCCAGCAGCCGGGGACAGGGGCCGGATAAAGCTTTCTTT,CASSRGQGPDKAFF
TRBD1,NA,TRBV7-3,TRBJ2-4,TGTGCCAGCAGCTTAGTAGGGGGCGCCTACAATGAGCAGTACTTC,CASSLVGGAYNEQYF
NA,NA,TRBV29-1,TRBJ1-2,TGCAGCGTTGAAATTCCCCAAGCGGCCTATGGCTACACCTTC,CSVEIPQAAYGYTF
NA,NA,TRBV12-3/TRBV12-4,TRBJ2-1,TGTGCCAGCAGACCTTCGGGGTGGTACGAGCAGTTCTTC,CASRPSGWYEQFF
TRBD2,few,TRBV20-1,TRBJ2-3,TGCAGTGCTACCGGGACTACCACGCAGTATTTT,CSATGTTTQYF
TRBD2,NA,TRBV7-6,TRBJ2-7,TGTACCAGCAGCTCCTTGGAAGCTAGCGGGAGCCACTACGAGCAGTACTTC,CTSSSLEASGSHYEQYF
NA,few,TRBV7-9,TRBJ1-5,TGTGCCAGCAGCCATTCGGGAAGGGGTTATAGCAATCAGCCCCAGCATTTT,CASSHSGRGYSNQPQHF
TRBD2,NA,TRBV6-1,TRBJ2-1,TGTGCCAGCAGGGAAGCGGGGGGGCCTTACAATGAGCAGTTCTTC,CASREAGGPYNEQFF
NA,few,TRBV20-1,TRBJ2-3,TGCAGTGCTAGTCACCGGCGAGGGGACACAGATACGCAGTATTTT,CSASHRRGDTDTQYF
NA,few,TRBV7-9,TRBJ2-5,TGTGCCAGCAGCTTAAACAAGACCCAGTACTTC,CASSLNKTQYF
NA,NA,TRBV6-2/TRBV6-3,TRBJ2-7,TGTGCCAGCAGCCAAAGGTCTGCGCGGTACTTC,CASSQRSARYF
TRBD2,NA,TRBV20-1,TRBJ2-3,TGCAGTGCCGGGACTAGCCCAGATACGCAGTATTTT,CSAGTSPDTQYF
NA,few,TRBV20-1,TRBJ2-7,TGCAGTGCTAGAATCTCTTCGGCCGGCAGGGGTTATGGCGAGCAGTACTTC,CSARISSAGRGYGEQYF
NA,NA,TRBV18,TRBJ2-5,TGTGCCAGCTCACCACCTCAGGGGCAGGGGAAGACCCAGTACTTC,CASSPPQGQGKTQYF
NA,many,TRBV7-2,TRBJ2-1,TGTGCCAGCAGCTTCGCCGGGTACAATGAGCAGTTCTTC,CASSFAGYNEQFF
NA,NA,TRBV2,TRBJ1-6,TGTGCCAGCAGTGCCCTAGGCAGGAGGGATGCACCCCCCCACTTT,CASSALGRRDAPPHF